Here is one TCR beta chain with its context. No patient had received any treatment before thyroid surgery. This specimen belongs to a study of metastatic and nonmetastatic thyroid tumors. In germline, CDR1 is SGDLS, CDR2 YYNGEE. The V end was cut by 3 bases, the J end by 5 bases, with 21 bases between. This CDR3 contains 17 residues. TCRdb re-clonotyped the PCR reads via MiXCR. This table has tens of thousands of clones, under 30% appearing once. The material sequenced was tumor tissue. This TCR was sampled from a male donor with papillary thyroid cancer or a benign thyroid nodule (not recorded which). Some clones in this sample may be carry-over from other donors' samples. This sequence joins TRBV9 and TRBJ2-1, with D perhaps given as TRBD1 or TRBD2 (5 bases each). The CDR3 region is CASSEDLLAMDNNEQFF. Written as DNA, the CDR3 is TGTGCCAGCAGCGAAGACCTCCTAGCTATGGACAACAATGAGCAGTTCTTC.